The clone carrying this TCR beta chain was picked up a small number of times. What it binds is not known. This record comes from a study of T cells in Graves' hyperthyroidism and ophthalmopathy. Notes on the study in general: Researchers found most expanded thyroid clonotypes above 0.001 in blood as well.

CDR1 SGHTA and CDR2 FQGNSA come from the germline V gene. V lost 4 bases and J lost 1; bases outside the gene matches: 8. The CDR3 runs 16 residues. The CDR3 regions of TCR beta were amplified from RNA transcripts. With the HTBI primer set, the TCR CDR3 went through a first round of RT-PCR. TCRdb re-called the multiplex PCR reads through MiXCR, storing one row per CDR3 protein. Of about 360,000 distinct CDR3 sequences in the sample, just under 25% were seen once. The chain has TRBV7-2 and TRBJ2-3, with 7 bases identical to TRBD2. This clonotype was sampled from a man over 45 with Graves' hyperthyroidism. Sequenced: blood. CDR3 protein: CASSWDYFKRTDTQYF. In nucleotides, the CDR3 is TGTGCCAGCAGCTGGGACTATTTTAAACGCACAGATACGCAGTATTTT.